The 5 T cell receptor beta chains reported below all come from one sample, sequenced in a study of CD8 T cells in Susac syndrome. When the RNA was reverse transcribed, random hexamers were used with an input of about 0.5 to 1 ug. TCRdb reprocessed the immunoSEQ multiplex PCR reads via MiXCR and lists one record per CDR3 protein. The data contain 77,000 or so distinct CDR3 sequences, about 95% of them singletons. The specimen sequenced was CD8+ T cells from PBMCs. The receptors derive from a human donor with multiple sclerosis.

This clonotype was seen just once. The gene calls are TRBV25-1 and TRBJ2-1; 8 bases match TRBD2. V lost 4 bases and J lost 4; bases outside the gene matches: 6. CDR1 and CDR2 from the germline V gene are MGHDK and SYGVNS. The CDR3 loop spans 15 amino acids. CDR3 loop: CASSAASGRYNEQFF. DNA of the CDR3: TGTGCCAGCAGTGCGGCGAGCGGGAGATACAATGAGCAGTTCTTC.

This sequence joins TRBV30 and TRBJ1-6, with D possibly TRBD1 on 5 matching bases. The germline CDR1 and CDR2 sequences are GTSNPN and SVGIG (reference sequence). This CDR3 is built from 14 residues. With 4 bases removed from V and 6 bases from J, the gap between germline ends came to 13 bases. In DNA form, the CDR3 reads TGTGCCTGGACCCGGGACGCAATTAATTCACCCCTCCACTTT. This gives the protein CAWTRDAINSPLHF.

This chain connects TRBV5-6 to TRBJ1-2; D perhaps matches TRBD1 (5 bases). The CDR3 covers 14 residues. Trimming pared 2 bases from V and 7 bases from J, leaving 15 bases between. Germline CDR1 is SGHDT and CDR2 is YYEEEE. This CDR3 reads CASSFGGGAVGYTF. CDR3 nucleotides: TGTGCCAGCAGCTTCGGGGGAGGGGCAGTTGGCTACACCTTC.

The J gene is TRBJ1-1, the V gene TRBV4-1, with D possibly being TRBD1 (5 bases). The V end lost 0 bases, the J end lost 11 bases, and 13 bases lay between the germline ends. CDR1 MGHRA and CDR2 YSYEKL come from the germline V gene. The length of the CDR3 is 13 residues. Here the CDR3 reads CASSQEGQGGAFF. DNA for the CDR3: TGCGCCAGCAGCCAAGAAGGGCAGGGAGGGGCTTTCTTT.

This chain links TRBV7-6 with TRBJ2-2; TRBD2 agrees at 10 bases. V was pared by 0 bases and J by 3 bases, with 4 bases of the junction left unmatched. This CDR3 is built from 17 residues. Per germline, CDR1 SGHVS and CDR2 FNYEAQ. The CDR3 loop reads CASSLALAGGYTGELFF. CDR3 coding DNA: TGTGCCAGCAGCTTAGCCTTAGCGGGGGGATACACCGGGGAGCTGTTTTTT.